A single sample is the source of the 6 T cell receptor beta chains below, sequenced in a study of PD-1 blockade in classical Hodgkin lymphoma. Each patient's relapse followed autologous stem cell transplantation, and brentuximab vedotin exposure varied. The method was immunoSEQ multiplex PCR; TCRdb's version includes in-frame clones alone and lacks a portion of them. This sample has approximately 57,000 clones, with less than 95% found just once. The input for sequencing was peripheral blood mononuclear cells (PBMCs), taken before the second cycle of nivolumab. Receptors were obtained from a human donor with classical Hodgkin lymphoma.

The chain is built from TRBV11-2 and TRBJ2-1; D not certain. CDR3 length equals 17 residues. Trimming cost V 5 bases and J 0 bases, with 17 bases left between them. Germline values: CDR1 SGHAT, CDR2 FQNNGV. In DNA form, the CDR3 reads TGTGCCAGCAGCCCGGGCCATAGGGCAGACTCCTACAATGAGCAGTTCTTC. It encodes CASSPGHRADSYNEQFF.

The chain has TRBV28 and TRBJ1-2; possibly TRBD1 for D (5 bases). V dropped 3 bases and J dropped 5 bases, with 13 bases sitting between them. CDR1 MDHEN and CDR2 SYDVKM come from the germline V gene. The CDR3 is 14 residues long. CDR3 DNA: TGTGCCAGCAGTTTGAGGGGTCGTACGTATGGCTACACCTTC. Residues: CASSLRGRTYGYTF.

The chain is built from TRBV21-1 and TRBJ1-1; TRBD1, as called in the table, went unchecked against the DNA. TRBV21-1 has pseudogene status. The CDR3 is made up of 13 amino acids. DNA of the CDR3: TGTGCCAGCTGGACAGGGGACAACACTGAAGCTTTCTTT. As protein: CASWTGDNTEAFF.

This CDR3 reads CASSFRYSNQPQHF. CDR3 sequence (DNA): TGTGCCAGCAGCTTCAGGTATAGCAATCAGCCCCAGCATTTT. J is TRBJ1-5 and V is TRBV5-8, with D hard to call. The V gene's germline CDR1 is SGHTS and CDR2 YDEGEE. The CDR3 has 14 residues. The V gene lost 2 bases and the J gene lost 0 bases, with 6 bases spanning the gap.

This clone has a single count. The J gene is TRBJ2-7, the V gene TRBV7-3; the D gene is possibly TRBD1 (5 bases). The CDR3 has 13 amino acids. V was trimmed by 2 bases and J by 4 bases, leaving 9 bases between them. Germline assignment: CDR1 SGHTA and CDR2 FQGTGA. This CDR3 is CASSLSQGYEQYF. CDR3 DNA: TGTGCCAGCAGCTTATCCCAGGGATACGAGCAGTACTTC.

The chain uses TRBV6-5 and TRBJ1-2; tentative D call: TRBD1 (6 bases). The CDR3 covers 15 residues. Trimming took 0 bases from V and 0 from J, leaving 8 bases between them. The V gene's germline CDR1 is MNHEY and CDR2 SVGAGI. The DNA for the CDR3 is TGTGCCAGCAGTTACTCGACAGGACCTAACTATGGCTACACCTTC. Its translation: CASSYSTGPNYGYTF.